This TCR beta chain was captured in a study of glioma-infiltrating T cells after dendritic cell vaccination. CDR3 size: 13 residues. Germline V gene lookup returns CDR1 MNHNS and CDR2 SASEGT. Using immunoSEQ multiplex PCR, the repertoire was profiled, and TCRdb retains in-frame clones only, with some absent. The sample lists around 100,000 clones, roughly four fifths seen once, with approximately 12% in the top ten. This specimen was blood, taken before dendritic cell vaccination. This chain connects TRBV6-1 to TRBJ2-5; 7 bases line up with TRBD2. The DNA end favors TRBJ2-7, so the J call may be wrong. The receptor's source is a human donor with glioblastoma. The CDR3 nucleotides read TGTGCCAGCAGGCGGGCTAGCGGCTACGAGCAGTACTTC. It encodes CASRRASGYEQYF.